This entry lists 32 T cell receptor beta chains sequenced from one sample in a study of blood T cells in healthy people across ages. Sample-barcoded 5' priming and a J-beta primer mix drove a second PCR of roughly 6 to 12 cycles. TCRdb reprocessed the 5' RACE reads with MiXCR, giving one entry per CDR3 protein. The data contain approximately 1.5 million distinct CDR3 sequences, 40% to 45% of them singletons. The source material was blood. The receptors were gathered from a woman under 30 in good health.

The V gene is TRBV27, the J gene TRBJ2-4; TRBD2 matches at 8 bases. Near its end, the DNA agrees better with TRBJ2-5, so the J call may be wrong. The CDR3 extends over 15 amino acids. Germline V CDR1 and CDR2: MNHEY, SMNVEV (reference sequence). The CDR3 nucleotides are TGTGCCAGCAGGGTGCGGGGGGCTACCCAAGAGACCCAGTACTTC. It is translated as CASRVRGATQETQYF.

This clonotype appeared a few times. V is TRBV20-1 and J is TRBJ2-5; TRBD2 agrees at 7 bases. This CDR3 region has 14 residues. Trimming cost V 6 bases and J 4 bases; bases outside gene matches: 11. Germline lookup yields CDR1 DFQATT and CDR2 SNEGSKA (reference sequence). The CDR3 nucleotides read TGCAGTGCCCTCAAGTTAGGACTAGGAGAGACCCAGTACTTC. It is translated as CSALKLGLGETQYF.

The CDR3 bases are TGTGCCAGCAGCTGGACAGCCTGGGGCAATCAGCCCCAGCATTTT. Amino acid sequence: CASSWTAWGNQPQHF. J is TRBJ1-5 and V is TRBV27; possibly TRBD1 for D (6 bases). CDR1 is MNHEY and CDR2 is SMNVEV in the germline V gene (reference sequence). Trimming took off 6 bases at V and 2 bases at J, with 14 bases between the two ends. CDR3 length equals 15 residues.

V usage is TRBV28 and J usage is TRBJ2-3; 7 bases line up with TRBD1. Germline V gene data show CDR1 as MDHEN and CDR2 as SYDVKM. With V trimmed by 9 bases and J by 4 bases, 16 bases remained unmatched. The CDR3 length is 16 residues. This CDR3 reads CASNLGGSQPADTQYF. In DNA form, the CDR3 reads TGTGCCAGTAACCTAGGGGGCTCCCAACCCGCAGATACGCAGTATTTT.

CDR3 sequence (DNA): TGCAGCGTTGGGAACAGGGCTACCTACGAGCAGTACTTC. Residues: CSVGNRATYEQYF. The V gene is TRBV29-1, the J gene TRBJ2-7, with a weak D call TRBD1 (6 bases). Trimming stripped 4 bases from V and 2 bases from J, with 12 bases between. Germline CDR1 reads SQVTM; CDR2 reads ANQGSEA. The CDR3 totals 13 residues.

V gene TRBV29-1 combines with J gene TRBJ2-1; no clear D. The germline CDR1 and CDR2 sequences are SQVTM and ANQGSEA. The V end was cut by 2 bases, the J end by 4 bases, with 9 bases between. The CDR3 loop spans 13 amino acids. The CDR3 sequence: CSVERPGYNEQFF. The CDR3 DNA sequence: TGCAGCGTTGAAAGGCCAGGATACAATGAGCAGTTCTTC.

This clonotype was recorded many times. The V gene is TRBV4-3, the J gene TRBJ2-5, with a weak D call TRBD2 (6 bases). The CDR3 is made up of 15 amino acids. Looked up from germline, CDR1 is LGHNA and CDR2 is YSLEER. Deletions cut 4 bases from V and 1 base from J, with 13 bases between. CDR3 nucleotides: TGCGCCAGCAGCCCTGCGGGACGGATCCAAGAGACCCAGTACTTC. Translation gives CASSPAGRIQETQYF.

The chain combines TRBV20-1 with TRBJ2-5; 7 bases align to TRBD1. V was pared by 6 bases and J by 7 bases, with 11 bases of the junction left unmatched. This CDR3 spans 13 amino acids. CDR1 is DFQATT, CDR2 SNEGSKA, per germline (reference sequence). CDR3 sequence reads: CSANGQAVMTQYF. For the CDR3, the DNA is TGCAGTGCAAACGGACAGGCCGTTATGACCCAGTACTTC.

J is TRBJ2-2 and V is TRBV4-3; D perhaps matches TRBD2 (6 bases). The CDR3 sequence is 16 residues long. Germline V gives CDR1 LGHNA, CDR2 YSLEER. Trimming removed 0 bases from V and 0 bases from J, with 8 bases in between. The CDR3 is CASSQESGPNTGELFF. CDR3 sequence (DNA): TGCGCCAGCAGCCAAGAGAGCGGGCCGAACACCGGGGAGCTGTTTTTT.

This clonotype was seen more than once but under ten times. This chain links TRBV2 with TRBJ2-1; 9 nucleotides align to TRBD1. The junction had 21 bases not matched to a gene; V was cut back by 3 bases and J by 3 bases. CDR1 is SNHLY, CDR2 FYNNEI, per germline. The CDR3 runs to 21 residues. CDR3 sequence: CASSEVEGDRALFPHYNEQFF. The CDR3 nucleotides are TGTGCCAGCAGTGAGGTGGAAGGGGACAGGGCCCTCTTTCCCCACTACAATGAGCAGTTCTTC.

The CDR3, as DNA: TGTGCCAGCAGTCGACAGTTTAACACTGAAGCTTTCTTT. Residues: CASSRQFNTEAFF. The J gene is TRBJ1-1, the V gene TRBV14; the D gene is possibly TRBD1 (5 bases). The germline V gene encodes CDR1 SGHDN and CDR2 FVKESK. The V end lost 6 bases, the J end lost 2 bases, and 10 bases lay between the germline ends. This CDR3 comprises 13 residues.

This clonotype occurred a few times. CDR3 loop: CSVVSSGETQYF. The CDR3 nucleotides read TGCAGCGTTGTAAGTTCGGGAGAGACCCAGTACTTC. The chain recombines TRBV29-1 with TRBJ2-5; D not certain. Trimming left V 4 bases short and J 4 bases short, with 10 bases between. Germline CDR1 reads SQVTM; CDR2 reads ANQGSEA. The CDR3 totals 12 residues.

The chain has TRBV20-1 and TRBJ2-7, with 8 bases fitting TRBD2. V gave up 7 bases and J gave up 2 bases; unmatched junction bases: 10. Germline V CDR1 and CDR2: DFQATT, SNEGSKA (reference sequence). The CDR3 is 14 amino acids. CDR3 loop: CSVRSEREPYEQYF. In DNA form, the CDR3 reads TGCAGTGTTCGATCTGAGCGGGAGCCCTACGAGCAGTACTTC.

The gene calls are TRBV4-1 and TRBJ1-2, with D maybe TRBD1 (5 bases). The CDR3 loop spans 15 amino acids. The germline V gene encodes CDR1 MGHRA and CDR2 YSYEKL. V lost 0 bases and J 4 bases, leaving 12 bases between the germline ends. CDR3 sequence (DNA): TGCGCCAGCAGCCAAGAGGAGGGCAGGGTCTATGGCTACACCTTC. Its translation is CASSQEEGRVYGYTF.

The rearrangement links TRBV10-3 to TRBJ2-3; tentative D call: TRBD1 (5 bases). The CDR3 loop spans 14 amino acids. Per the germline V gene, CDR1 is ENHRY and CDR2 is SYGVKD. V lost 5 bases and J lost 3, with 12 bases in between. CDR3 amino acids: CAISQGRKTDTQYF. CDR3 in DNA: TGTGCCATCAGTCAGGGAAGGAAGACAGATACGCAGTATTTT.

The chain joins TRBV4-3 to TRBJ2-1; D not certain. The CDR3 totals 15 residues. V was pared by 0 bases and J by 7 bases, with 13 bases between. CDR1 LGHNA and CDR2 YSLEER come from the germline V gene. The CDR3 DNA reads TGCGCCAGCAGCCAAGATCCCGGGCTGGGGAATGAGCAGTTCTTC. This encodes CASSQDPGLGNEQFF.

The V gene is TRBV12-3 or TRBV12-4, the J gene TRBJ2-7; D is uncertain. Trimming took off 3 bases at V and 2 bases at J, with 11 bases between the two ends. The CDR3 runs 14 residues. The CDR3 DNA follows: TGTGCCAGCAGTTTTAAATTTGAGACCTACGAGCAGTACTTC. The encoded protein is CASSFKFETYEQYF.

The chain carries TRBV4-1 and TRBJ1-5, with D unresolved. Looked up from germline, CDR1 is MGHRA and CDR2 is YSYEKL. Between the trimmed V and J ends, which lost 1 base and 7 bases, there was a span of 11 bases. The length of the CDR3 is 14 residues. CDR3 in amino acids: CASSQGPGIQPQHF. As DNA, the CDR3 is TGCGCCAGCAGCCAAGGTCCCGGGATCCAGCCCCAGCATTTT.

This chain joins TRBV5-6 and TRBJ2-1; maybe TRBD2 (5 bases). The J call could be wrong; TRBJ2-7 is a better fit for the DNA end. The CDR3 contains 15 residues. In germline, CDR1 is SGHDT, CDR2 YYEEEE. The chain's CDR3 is CASSFRPAAYNEQYF. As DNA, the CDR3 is TGTGCCAGCAGCTTTCGACCAGCGGCCTACAATGAGCAGTACTTC.

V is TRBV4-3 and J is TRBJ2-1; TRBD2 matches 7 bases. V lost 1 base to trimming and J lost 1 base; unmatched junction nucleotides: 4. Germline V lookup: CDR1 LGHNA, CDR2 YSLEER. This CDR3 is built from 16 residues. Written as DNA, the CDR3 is TGCGCCAGCAGCCAAGTTGGCGGGGGATCCTACAATGAGCAGTTCTTC. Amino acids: CASSQVGGGSYNEQFF.

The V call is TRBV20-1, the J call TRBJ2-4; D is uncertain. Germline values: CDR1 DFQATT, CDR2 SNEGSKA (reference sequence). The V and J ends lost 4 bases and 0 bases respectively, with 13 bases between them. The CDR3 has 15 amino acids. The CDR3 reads CSATGLGLAKNIQYF. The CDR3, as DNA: TGCAGTGCTACCGGTTTGGGCCTAGCCAAAAACATTCAGTACTTC.

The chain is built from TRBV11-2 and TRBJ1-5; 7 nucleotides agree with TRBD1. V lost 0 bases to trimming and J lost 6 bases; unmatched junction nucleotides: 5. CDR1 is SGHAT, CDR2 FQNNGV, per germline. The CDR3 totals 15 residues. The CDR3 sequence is CASSLDRTGPQPQHF. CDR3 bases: TGTGCCAGCAGCTTAGATCGGACAGGACCTCAGCCCCAGCATTTT.

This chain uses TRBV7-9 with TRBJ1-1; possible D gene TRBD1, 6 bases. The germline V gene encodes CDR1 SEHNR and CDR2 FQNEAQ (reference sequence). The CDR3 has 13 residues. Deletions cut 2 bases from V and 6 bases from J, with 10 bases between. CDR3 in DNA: TGTGCCAGCAGCTTAAAGGGGGTTCCTGAAGCTTTCTTT. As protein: CASSLKGVPEAFF.

The CDR3 sequence: CASSQAYTGVDYEQYF. CDR3 nucleotides: TGCGCCAGCAGCCAAGCGTACACAGGGGTCGACTACGAGCAGTACTTC. The gene calls are TRBV4-3 and TRBJ2-7; TRBD1 matches at 7 bases. Per germline, CDR1 LGHNA and CDR2 YSLEER. V lost 1 base, J lost 3 bases, and 9 bases stayed unmatched. The CDR3 is made up of 16 amino acids.

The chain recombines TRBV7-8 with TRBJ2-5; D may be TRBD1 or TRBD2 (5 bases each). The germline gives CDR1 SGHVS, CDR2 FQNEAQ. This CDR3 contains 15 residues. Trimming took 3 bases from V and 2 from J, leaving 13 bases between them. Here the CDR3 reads CASSFTGTKQETQYF. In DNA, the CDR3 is TGTGCCAGCAGCTTCACCGGGACGAAACAAGAGACCCAGTACTTC.

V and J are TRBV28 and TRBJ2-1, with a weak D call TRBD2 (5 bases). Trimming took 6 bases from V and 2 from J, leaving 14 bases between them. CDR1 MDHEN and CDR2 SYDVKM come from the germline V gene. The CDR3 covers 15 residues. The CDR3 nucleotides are TGTGCCAGCAGCCCCCTTGACGGGGCCTACAATGAGCAGTTCTTC. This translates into CASSPLDGAYNEQFF.

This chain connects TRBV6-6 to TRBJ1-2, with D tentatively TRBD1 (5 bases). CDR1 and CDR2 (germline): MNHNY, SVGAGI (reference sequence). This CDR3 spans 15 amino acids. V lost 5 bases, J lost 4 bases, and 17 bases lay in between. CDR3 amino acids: CASSGGLWESYGYTF. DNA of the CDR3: TGTGCCAGCAGTGGGGGACTATGGGAAAGCTATGGCTACACCTTC.

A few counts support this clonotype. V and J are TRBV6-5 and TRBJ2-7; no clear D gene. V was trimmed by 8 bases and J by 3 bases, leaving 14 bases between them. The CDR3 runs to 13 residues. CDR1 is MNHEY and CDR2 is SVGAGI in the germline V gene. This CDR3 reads CASGRLADYEQYF. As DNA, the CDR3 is TGTGCCAGCGGGCGGTTAGCCGACTACGAGCAGTACTTC.

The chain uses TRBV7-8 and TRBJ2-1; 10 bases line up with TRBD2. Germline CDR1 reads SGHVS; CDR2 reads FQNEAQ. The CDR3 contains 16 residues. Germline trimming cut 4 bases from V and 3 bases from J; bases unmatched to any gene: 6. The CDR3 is CASSSSRTSGYNEQFF. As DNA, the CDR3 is TGTGCCAGCAGCTCCTCACGGACTAGCGGCTACAATGAGCAGTTCTTC.

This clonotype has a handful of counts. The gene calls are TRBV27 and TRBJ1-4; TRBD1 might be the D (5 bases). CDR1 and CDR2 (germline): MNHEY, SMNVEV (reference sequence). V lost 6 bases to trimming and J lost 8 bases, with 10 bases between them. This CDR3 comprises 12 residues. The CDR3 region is CASSTRDEKLFF. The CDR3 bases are TGTGCCAGCAGCACTCGGGACGAAAAACTGTTTTTT.

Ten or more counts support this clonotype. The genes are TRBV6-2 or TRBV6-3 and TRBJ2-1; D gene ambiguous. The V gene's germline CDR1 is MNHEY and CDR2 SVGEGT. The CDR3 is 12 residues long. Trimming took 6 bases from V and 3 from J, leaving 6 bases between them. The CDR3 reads CASSEVYNEQFF. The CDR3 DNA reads TGTGCCAGCAGCGAGGTCTACAATGAGCAGTTCTTC.

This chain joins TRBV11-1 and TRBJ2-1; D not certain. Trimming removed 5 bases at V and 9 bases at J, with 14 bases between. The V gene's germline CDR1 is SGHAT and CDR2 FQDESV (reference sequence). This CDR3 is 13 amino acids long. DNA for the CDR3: TGTGCCAGCAGCCTCCGACTGCGCACTGAGCAGTTCTTC. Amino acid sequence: CASSLRLRTEQFF.